The 13 T cell receptor beta chains in this list originate from one sample, sequenced in a study of blood T cell repertoires in COVID-19. Here immunoSEQ multiplex PCR was the method, and the copy in TCRdb shows in-frame clones only, minus some. The repertoire consists of about 89,000 clones, with 80% occurring once and the leading ten covering around 21%. The source material was peripheral blood. The receptors come from a woman over 75 with acute or convalescent COVID-19.

The CDR3: CASSLGVRTAYF. The CDR3 region has the DNA TGTGCCAGCAGCCTGGGGGTCCGGACAGCTTATTTT. The V gene is TRBV5-6, the J gene TRBJ1-3; TRBD1 is a possible D gene (6 bases). V lost 4 bases and J 16 bases, leaving 18 bases between the germline ends. The germline V gene has CDR1 SGHDT and CDR2 YYEEEE. CDR3 length: 12 amino acids.

The chain has TRBV3-1 (or the pseudogene TRBV3-2) and TRBJ2-7; TRBD2 matches 14 bases. V dropped 5 bases and J dropped 3; count of bases not matched to a gene: 15. The CDR3 has 19 residues. Germline V lookup: CDR1 LGHDT, CDR2 YNNKEL (reference sequence). DNA for the CDR3: TGTGCCAGCAGCTCGAACCCGGGACTAGCGGGAGTCTCCCACTACGAGCAGTACTTC. It yields the protein CASSSNPGLAGVSHYEQYF.

This rearrangement joins TRBV5-1 to TRBJ1-5; 10 bases map to TRBD1. J was trimmed by 8 bases and V by 2 bases; bases with no gene match: 7. CDR1 and CDR2 (germline): SGHRS, YFSETQ. This CDR3 spans 15 amino acids. CDR3 bases: TGCGCCAGCAGCTTTACCGGGACAGGGGCAGAGCCCCAGCATTTT. Translating gives CASSFTGTGAEPQHF.

This clone was detected only once. V and J are TRBV2 and TRBJ1-1; 12 bases align to TRBD1. This CDR3 has 18 amino acids. The germline V gene has CDR1 SNHLY and CDR2 FYNNEI. Trimming at V came to 2 bases and at J to 0 bases, leaving 7 bases not matched to a gene. CDR3 residues: CASSESWDRGLMNTEAFF. The CDR3 nucleotides are TGTGCCAGCAGTGAATCTTGGGACAGGGGGCTGATGAACACTGAAGCTTTCTTT.

The genes are TRBV6-5 and TRBJ2-1, with D perhaps TRBD2 (6 bases). Germline V gives CDR1 MNHEY, CDR2 SVGAGI. This CDR3 is 13 amino acids long. V was cut by 11 bases and J by 4 bases, with 15 bases left in between. The CDR3 DNA follows: TGTGCCCTGGGAGGACTCTTTTACAATGAGCAGTTCTTC. Its translation: CALGGLFYNEQFF.

This rearrangement joins TRBV19 to TRBJ2-1; perhaps TRBD1 as D (5 bases). Per germline, CDR1 LNHDA and CDR2 SQIVND (reference sequence). Trimming left V 9 bases short and J 6 bases short, with 12 bases between. The CDR3 runs to 12 residues. The chain's CDR3 is CASRTQGNEQFF. CDR3 DNA: TGTGCCAGCCGCACCCAGGGCAATGAGCAGTTCTTC.

CDR3 nucleotides: TGTGCCAGCAGTGCGGGACTAGCTAACATTCAGTACTTC. This encodes CASSAGLANIQYF. The chain employs TRBV2 and TRBJ2-4; 9 nucleotides match TRBD2. V lost 4 bases to trimming and J lost 7 bases; unmatched junction nucleotides: 2. CDR1 and CDR2 from the germline V gene are SNHLY and FYNNEI. The CDR3 has 13 residues.

This chain joins TRBV6-5 and TRBJ2-7, with 10 bases fitting TRBD2. The CDR3 sequence is 15 residues long. CDR1 and CDR2 from the germline V gene are MNHEY and SVGAGI. Trimming took 5 bases from V and 0 from J; bases not matched to a gene: 4. This CDR3 reads CASSRAGGRSYEQYF. For the CDR3, the DNA is TGTGCCAGCAGTCGAGCGGGAGGGCGCTCCTACGAGCAGTACTTC.

This chain joins TRBV18 and TRBJ1-4; tentative D call: TRBD1 (6 bases). The CDR3 has 13 residues. V was trimmed by 2 bases and J by 7 bases, leaving 8 bases between them. Per the germline V gene, CDR1 is KGHSH and CDR2 is LQKENI. The CDR3, as DNA: TGTGCCAGCTCACCAGGGGGCGGTGAAAAACTGTTTTTT. This codes for CASSPGGGEKLFF.

The chain uses TRBV18 and TRBJ1-1; TRBD1 aligns across 7 bases. The CDR3 totals 14 residues. CDR1 is KGHSH and CDR2 is LQKENI in the germline V gene. Losses at the gene ends were 3 bases for V and 0 bases for J; bases not matched to a gene: 1. The CDR3 here is CASSPGQLNTEAFF. The CDR3 nucleotides are TGTGCCAGCTCACCGGGACAGTTGAACACTGAAGCTTTCTTT.

This chain links TRBV9 with TRBJ2-5, with TRBD2 identical over 7 bases. The V segment lost 0 bases and the J segment 4 bases; nucleotides outside the gene matches: 15. The CDR3 length is 18 residues. The germline CDR1 and CDR2 sequences are SGDLS and YYNGEE. CDR3 protein: CASSVGGLGAGRGETQYF. DNA for the CDR3: TGTGCCAGCAGCGTAGGAGGTTTAGGGGCAGGGAGGGGAGAGACCCAGTACTTC.

This clone was recorded only once. The chain is built from TRBV2 and TRBJ2-7; TRBD1 agrees at 8 bases. The CDR3 totals 14 residues. Germline V gene sequence: CDR1 SNHLY, CDR2 FYNNEI. V dropped 3 bases and J dropped 3; count of bases not matched to a gene: 4. The CDR3 loop reads CASSDRTGYYEQYF. CDR3 nucleotide sequence: TGTGCCAGCAGTGATAGGACAGGGTACTACGAGCAGTACTTC.

This clone has just a few counts. The chain couples TRBV2 to TRBJ1-3; no firm D call. V was trimmed by 6 bases and J by 4 bases, leaving 10 bases between them. From germline, CDR1 is SNHLY and CDR2 FYNNEI. The length of the CDR3 is 13 residues. The DNA for the CDR3 is TGTGCCAGCAGCTACTTGCCGGGAAACACCATATATTTT. This gives the protein CASSYLPGNTIYF.